Sequencing of this T cell receptor (beta chain) was carried out in a study of shared clonotypes between healthy human individuals. Produced via immunoSEQ multiplex PCR; TCRdb's table is partial and in-frame only. This sample has some 2.3 million clones, with 90% to 95% found just once. The CDR3 length is 16 residues. After removal of 5 bases from V and 1 base from J, the junction contained 11 bases not matched to a gene. Germline assignment: CDR1 LNHNV and CDR2 YYDKDF (reference sequence). The TCR originated in a man between 18 and 29 years old in good health. Some clones in this sample may be carry-over from other donors' samples. The sequencing sample was made of naive CD4+ T cells from PBMCs. Subset defined: CD45RA+ positively selected. The chain combines TRBV15 with TRBJ2-7; TRBD1 aligns across 7 bases. The chain's CDR3 is CATSSSRDRDSYEQYF. The CDR3 nucleotides are TGTGCCACCAGCTCGTCCCGGGACAGAGATTCCTACGAGCAGTACTTC.